Below, 9 T cell receptor beta chains from the same sample are listed, as sequenced in a study of blood T cell repertoires in COVID-19. Data came from immunoSEQ multiplex PCR; TCRdb stores just in-frame clones and leaves some out. Of more than 100,000 clones in the sample, roughly 84% are singletons; the top ten hold 1.4% to 1.5%. What was sequenced was peripheral blood. The receptor source for this set is a man aged 55-75 years with acute or convalescent COVID-19.

The V call is TRBV5-6, the J call TRBJ2-3; TRBD2 aligns across 9 bases. CDR1 is SGHDT, CDR2 YYEEEE, per germline. With V trimmed by 1 base and J by 6 bases, 6 bases remained unmatched. The CDR3 has 15 amino acids. CDR3 sequence reads: CASSLPSGGPDTQYF. For the CDR3, the DNA is TGTGCCAGCAGCTTGCCCAGCGGGGGGCCGGATACGCAGTATTTT.

CDR3 protein: CASSIRGNEQYF. CDR3 DNA sequence: TGTGCCAGCAGCATTAGGGGTAACGAGCAGTACTTC. V and J are TRBV5-5 and TRBJ2-7; D is perhaps TRBD1 (5 bases). Trimming removed 4 bases at V and 5 bases at J, with 10 bases between. The CDR3 consists of 12 residues. CDR1 and CDR2 (germline): SGHKS, YYEKEE (reference sequence).

This chain uses TRBV29-1 with TRBJ2-5; TRBD2 agrees at 9 bases. The CDR3 extends over 14 amino acids. From germline, CDR1 is SQVTM and CDR2 ANQGSEA. The junction had 8 bases not matched to a gene; V was cut back by 4 bases and J by 5 bases. CDR3 amino acids: CSVGIAGVLETQYF. CDR3 in DNA: TGCAGCGTTGGTATAGCGGGAGTCTTGGAGACCCAGTACTTC.

The chain employs TRBV19 and TRBJ2-3, with 8 bases that match TRBD2. Germline CDR1 and CDR2: LNHDA and SQIVND (reference sequence). The CDR3 runs 16 residues. V gave up 3 bases and J gave up 7 bases; unmatched junction bases: 12. The CDR3 nucleotides are TGTGCCAGTAGTATTTCAGTCGGGGGGGCTACTAATACGCAGTATTTT. Protein product: CASSISVGGATNTQYF.

The chain carries TRBV6-4 and TRBJ1-4, with 8 positions matching TRBD1. Germline lookup yields CDR1 MRHNA and CDR2 SNTAGT. The ends lost 2 bases at V and 7 bases at J; junction bases unmatched: 9. This CDR3 has 16 residues. CDR3 in DNA: TGTGCCAGCAGTGACCGCCATACAGGGGGTGCTGAAAAACTGTTTTTT. This sequence encodes CASSDRHTGGAEKLFF.

This clone was counted once. V gene TRBV10-3 combines with J gene TRBJ2-3, with TRBD2 identical over 10 bases. The length of the CDR3 is 15 residues. With 4 bases clipped from V and 6 bases from J, the junction kept 7 bases outside the gene matches. Germline V gene data show CDR1 as ENHRY and CDR2 as SYGVKD. The CDR3 DNA sequence: TGTGCCATCAGTGTAAGCGGGGGGGGAGCGGATACGCAGTATTTT. It codes for CAISVSGGGADTQYF.

As concerns this clone: Other nucleotide sequences in the sample specify the same CDR3. The chain recombines TRBV29-1 with TRBJ1-2; TRBD1 agrees at 12 bases. This CDR3 has 13 amino acids. The junction had 6 bases not matched to a gene; V was cut back by 7 bases and J by 6 bases. CDR1 is SQVTM and CDR2 is ANQGSEA in the germline V gene. CDR3 DNA sequence: TGCAGCGCACCGGGACAGGGGGCGCATGGCTACACCTTC. Protein product: CSAPGQGAHGYTF.

V usage is TRBV19 and J usage is TRBJ2-1; 8 nucleotides agree with TRBD1. Germline CDR1 reads LNHDA; CDR2 reads SQIVND (reference sequence). V lost 2 bases to trimming and J lost 6 bases; unmatched junction nucleotides: 3. This CDR3 spans 14 amino acids. The CDR3 region has the DNA TGTGCCAGTAGTATACAGGGGGCTGGCAATGAGCAGTTCTTC. It encodes CASSIQGAGNEQFF.

The chain is built from TRBV9 and TRBJ1-6; TRBD1 aligns across 7 bases. Germline V gene sequence: CDR1 SGDLS, CDR2 YYNGEE. This CDR3 contains 15 residues. Germline trimming cut 4 bases from V and 7 bases from J; bases unmatched to any gene: 8. The CDR3 coding sequence is TGTGCCAGCAGCTCTGAGCACAGGGGAAATTCACCCCTCCACTTT. Encoded protein: CASSSEHRGNSPLHF.